One sample yielded the 8 T cell receptor beta chains listed below, sequenced in a study of T-cell memory formation after mild COVID-19. A single record per CDR3 protein comes from TCRdb applying MiXCR to the 5' RACE reads. Counted here are 250,000 to 350,000 distinct CDR3 sequences, around 15% occurring once; the ten biggest clones make up more than 20%. Sequencing was done on a sample of PBMCs or a T cell subset sorted from them (not recorded which). The receptors were sampled from a man aged 18 to 29 who had mild COVID-19 (a few samples of this study predate the infection). Cell type and time point are not known.

This clonotype has only a few counts. The chain carries TRBV7-6 and TRBJ2-5; D is possibly TRBD1 (6 bases). Germline values: CDR1 SGHVS, CDR2 FNYEAQ. The CDR3 totals 14 residues. Trimming took 5 bases from V and 2 from J, leaving 12 bases between them. This CDR3 is CASSPLQGQETQYF. As DNA, the CDR3 is TGTGCCAGCAGCCCACTACAGGGTCAAGAGACCCAGTACTTC.

This clonotype was picked up a small number of times. The rearrangement links TRBV15 to TRBJ1-1; D might be TRBD1 (5 bases). Trimming pared 7 bases from V and 4 bases from J, leaving 13 bases between. CDR3 length: 13 amino acids. From germline, CDR1 is LNHNV and CDR2 YYDKDF (reference sequence). The CDR3 region is CATKPGWGTEAFF. The CDR3 coding sequence is TGTGCCACCAAACCAGGGTGGGGCACTGAAGCTTTCTTT.

The chain joins TRBV6-2 or TRBV6-3 to TRBJ2-7; D is ambiguous. Germline V lookup: CDR1 MNHEY, CDR2 SVGEGT. CDR3 size: 15 residues. With 5 bases removed from V and 6 bases from J, the gap between germline ends came to 20 bases. The CDR3 DNA reads as TGTGCCAGCAGTGACCCTTCGACACAGATTGGCGAGCAGTACGTC. Translating gives CASSDPSTQIGEQYV.

The table lists this clonotype with a few counts. The CDR3 here is CASSLRRQGWETQYF. The CDR3 DNA sequence: TGTGCCAGCAGTCTTCGACGACAGGGATGGGAGACCCAGTACTTC. The rearrangement joins TRBV27 to TRBJ2-5; 7 nucleotides align to TRBD1. The junction had 11 bases not matched to a gene; V was cut back by 5 bases and J by 5 bases. CDR3 length: 15 amino acids. The germline gives CDR1 MNHEY, CDR2 SMNVEV (reference sequence).

The J gene is TRBJ2-1, the V gene TRBV18; 11 bases line up with TRBD2. CDR3 size: 15 residues. In germline, CDR1 is KGHSH, CDR2 LQKENI. Germline trimming cut 3 bases from V and 8 bases from J; bases unmatched to any gene: 6. DNA for the CDR3: TGTGCCAGCTCACCCCGACTAGCGGGGTACGATGAGCAGTTCTTC. Translating gives CASSPRLAGYDEQFF.

The rearrangement uses TRBV7-2 and TRBJ2-2, with 12 bases aligning to TRBD2. The CDR3 consists of 18 residues. J gave up 6 bases and V 5 bases, and 13 bases lay outside the gene matches. Germline-derived CDR1 and CDR2 are SGHTA and FQGNSA. The CDR3 sequence is CASSPRGLAGPSPGELFF. CDR3 nucleotide sequence: TGTGCCAGCAGCCCAAGGGGACTAGCGGGTCCCAGTCCCGGGGAGCTGTTTTTT.

This clonotype was seen a few times. The J gene is TRBJ2-5, the V gene TRBV29-1; no firm D call. Trimming shortened V by 1 base and J by 8 bases, and 11 bases separated the two germline ends. This CDR3 comprises 12 residues. Per germline, CDR1 SQVTM and CDR2 ANQGSEA. CDR3 sequence: CSVEGGLDTQYF. The CDR3 bases are TGCAGCGTTGAAGGCGGCCTGGACACCCAGTACTTC.

This clonotype was observed at least ten times. The chain couples TRBV4-3 to TRBJ2-3, with 9 nucleotides matching TRBD2. This CDR3 comprises 16 residues. V lost 1 base to trimming and J lost 4 bases; unmatched junction nucleotides: 6. The V gene's germline CDR1 is LGHNA and CDR2 YSLEER. The CDR3 region is CASSQGKAGGADTQYF. The CDR3 DNA is TGCGCCAGCAGCCAAGGCAAAGCGGGGGGCGCAGATACGCAGTATTTT.